Listed here are 12 T cell receptor beta chains from one sample, sequenced in a study of blood T cell repertoires in COVID-19. Data came from immunoSEQ multiplex PCR; TCRdb stores just in-frame clones and leaves some out. This sample has under 300,000 clones, with less than 90% found just once. Sequenced input: peripheral blood. The source of these receptors is a woman aged 70-85 years with COVID-19, enrolled during active disease.

The chain is built from TRBV7-2 and TRBJ1-2; 10 positions agree with TRBD1. The CDR3 is made up of 15 amino acids. The V and J ends lost 1 base and 4 bases, in that order; junction bases with no gene match: 3. Per the germline V gene, CDR1 is SGHTA and CDR2 is FQGNSA. The CDR3 DNA follows: TGTGCCAGCAGCTTAGATGGGACAGGGGCCTATGGCTACACCTTC. It encodes CASSLDGTGAYGYTF.

The chain couples TRBV12-3 or TRBV12-4 to TRBJ1-2; D call uncertain. Trimming cost V 4 bases and J 7 bases, with 10 bases left between them. CDR3 length equals 12 residues. In DNA form, the CDR3 reads TGTGCCAGCAGTTCCTGGCCCAGTGGCTACACCTTC. It specifies CASSSWPSGYTF.

This clone appeared a few times. V gene TRBV11-2 combines with J gene TRBJ1-1; tentative D call: TRBD1 (5 bases). Trimming pared 5 bases from V and 0 bases from J, leaving 13 bases between. The germline CDR1 and CDR2 sequences are SGHAT and FQNNGV. The CDR3 loop spans 15 amino acids. The DNA of the CDR3 is TGTGCCAGCAGCCCATTGGAGGGGTTGAACACTGAAGCTTTCTTT. Its protein product is CASSPLEGLNTEAFF.

The gene calls are TRBV28 and TRBJ2-3, with TRBD2 as a possible D gene (6 bases). There are 15 residues in the CDR3. Trimming pared 2 bases from V and 3 bases from J, leaving 12 bases between. CDR1 is MDHEN and CDR2 is SYDVKM in the germline V gene. CDR3 in DNA: TGTGCCAGCAGTTTAGGGGCCGCGGGGACAGATACGCAGTATTTT. This encodes CASSLGAAGTDTQYF.

This clone has only a few counts. This chain uses TRBV4-2 with TRBJ2-2, with a possible D match to TRBD2 (5 bases). The CDR3 is 15 amino acids. Germline V gene data show CDR1 as LGHNA and CDR2 as YNFKEQ. V lost 1 base to trimming and J lost 0 bases, with 6 bases between them. The CDR3 spells CASSQGTSNTGELFF. For the CDR3, the DNA is TGTGCCAGCAGCCAAGGGACTTCGAACACCGGGGAGCTGTTTTTT.

V and J are TRBV15 and TRBJ2-7; 9 bases map to TRBD1. This CDR3 is built from 20 residues. Germline V gene lookup returns CDR1 LNHNV and CDR2 YYDKDF (reference sequence). V lost 3 bases to trimming and J lost 3 bases; unmatched junction nucleotides: 21. This CDR3 reads CATSRDTGQGPPLRGYEQYF. The CDR3 bases are TGTGCCACCAGCAGGGACACGGGACAGGGTCCCCCTTTGCGAGGCTACGAGCAGTACTTC.

The CDR3 here is CALTIKYGYTF. DNA of the CDR3: TGTGCTCTGACAATTAAGTATGGCTACACCTTC. The V and J genes are TRBV30 and TRBJ1-2; D remains ambiguous. The CDR3 is made up of 11 amino acids. Germline-derived CDR1 and CDR2 are GTSNPN and SVGIG (reference sequence).

This clone was seen a single time. This chain uses TRBV6-6 with TRBJ2-7; 10 bases align to TRBD2. The V and J ends lost 4 bases and 6 bases, in that order; junction bases with no gene match: 3. This CDR3 contains 13 residues. Germline V gene data show CDR1 as MNHNY and CDR2 as SVGAGI (reference sequence). The CDR3 DNA sequence: TGTGCCAGCAGTTCAGCGGGGGGGCGCGAGCAGTACTTC. This translates into CASSSAGGREQYF.

The chain couples TRBV2 to TRBJ1-4, with D uncertain. Germline CDR1 SNHLY, CDR2 FYNNEI. The CDR3 runs 15 residues. V lost 6 bases, J lost 3 bases, and 14 bases lay in between. CDR3 sequence: CASRDHDGANEKLFF. Written as DNA, the CDR3 is TGTGCCAGCAGGGATCACGACGGGGCTAATGAAAAACTGTTTTTT. The full variable domain, with the rest looked up from reference TRBV2 and TRBJ1-4, is EPEVTQTPSHQVTQMGQEVILRCVPISNHLYFYWYRQILGQKVEFLVSFYNNEISEKSEIFDDQFSVERPDGSNFTLKIRSTKLEDSAMYFCASRDHDGANEKLFFGSGTQLSVL.

The rearrangement uses TRBV5-1 and TRBJ1-1; unclear D gene. This CDR3 is 14 amino acids long. Germline V lookup: CDR1 SGHRS, CDR2 YFSETQ. V lost 0 bases and J 5 bases, leaving 11 bases between the germline ends. The CDR3 DNA sequence: TGCGCCAGCAGCTTGGGGAGGTTCGGTACTGAAGCTTTCTTT. Amino acid sequence: CASSLGRFGTEAFF.

The chain joins TRBV10-3 to TRBJ2-7; 9 bases agree with TRBD1. Germline lookup yields CDR1 ENHRY and CDR2 SYGVKD. Unmatched junction bases numbered 4, after V lost 4 bases and J lost 0 bases. The CDR3 loop spans 15 amino acids. CDR3 sequence: CAISATGGFSYEQYF. The CDR3 nucleotides are TGTGCCATCAGTGCAACAGGGGGCTTCTCCTACGAGCAGTACTTC.

The table lists this clone with a count of one. This sequence joins TRBV4-3 and TRBJ2-3, with D possibly TRBD2 on 6 matching bases. Per the germline V gene, CDR1 is LGHNA and CDR2 is YSLEER. V dropped 1 base and J dropped 1 base, with 21 bases sitting between them. This CDR3 is 19 amino acids long. This CDR3 is CASSQAPVRGTRGTDTQYF. Here the CDR3 DNA reads TGCGCCAGCAGCCAAGCTCCCGTCCGGGGGACGAGAGGCACAGATACGCAGTATTTT.